These 21 T cell receptor beta chains originate from one sample sequenced in a study of blood T cell repertoires in COVID-19. Data came from immunoSEQ multiplex PCR; TCRdb stores just in-frame clones and leaves some out. This sample has more than 200,000 clones, with 82% found just once. Sequences were obtained from peripheral blood. These receptors were obtained from a woman older than 75 with COVID-19, enrolled during active disease.

This CDR3 reads CASSQLEGQGQYF. In nucleotides, the CDR3 is TGTGCCAGCAGCCAATTGGAGGGGCAGGGCCAGTACTTC. V is TRBV3-1 (or the pseudogene TRBV3-2) and J is TRBJ2-5, with TRBD2 as a possible D gene (6 bases). Deletions cut 2 bases from V and 10 bases from J, with 14 bases between. Germline V gene data show CDR1 as LGHDT and CDR2 as YNNKEL (reference sequence). This CDR3 comprises 13 residues.

V is TRBV29-1 and J is TRBJ2-1; TRBD2 aligns across 7 bases. After removal of 4 bases from V and 6 bases from J, the junction contained 6 bases not matched to a gene. Germline CDR1 SQVTM, CDR2 ANQGSEA. This CDR3 contains 13 residues. CDR3 nucleotides: TGCAGCGTTGTGGCGGGAGACTTCAATGAGCAGTTCTTC. Amino acid sequence: CSVVAGDFNEQFF.

The CDR3 loop reads CASSLLQGLLDTQYF. The CDR3 nucleotides are TGTGCCAGCAGTTTATTACAGGGGCTCCTAGATACGCAGTATTTT. This rearrangement joins TRBV28 to TRBJ2-3; 7 bases are shared with TRBD1. Germline assignment: CDR1 MDHEN and CDR2 SYDVKM. Trimming took 1 base from V and 5 from J; bases not matched to a gene: 6. This CDR3 has 15 residues.

This chain joins TRBV14 and TRBJ2-7, with D perhaps TRBD2 (5 bases). The CDR3 consists of 15 residues. The V gene's germline CDR1 is SGHDN and CDR2 FVKESK. Trimming took 1 base from V and 4 from J, leaving 14 bases between them. The CDR3 sequence: CASSQGLPEIYEQYF. Written as DNA, the CDR3 is TGTGCCAGCAGCCAAGGACTACCGGAGATATACGAGCAGTACTTC. Full variable domain (missing parts from reference TRBV14 and TRBJ2-7): EAGVTQFPSHSVIEKGQTVTLRCDPISGHDNLYWYRRVMGKEIKFLLHFVKESKQDESGMPNNRFLAERTGGTYSTLKVQPAELEDSGVYFCASSQGLPEIYEQYFGPGTRLTVT.

The rearrangement links TRBV18 to TRBJ1-2, with D uncertain. Germline CDR1 is KGHSH and CDR2 is LQKENI. Trimming removed 3 bases at V and 6 bases at J, with 11 bases between. The CDR3 totals 13 residues. CDR3 nucleotides: TGTGCCAGCTCACCGAGGGAGGGAGATGGCTACACCTTC. Protein product: CASSPREGDGYTF.

This clone was counted once. The chain couples TRBV6-5 to TRBJ2-7; D is possibly TRBD2 (7 bases). V was trimmed by 7 bases and J by 7 bases, leaving 17 bases between them. The germline V gene has CDR1 MNHEY and CDR2 SVGAGI. This CDR3 contains 13 residues. The CDR3 DNA reads TGTGCCAGCAAAATAGGGGGGGCGCGGGAGCAGTACTTC. It codes for CASKIGGAREQYF.

The chain combines TRBV5-1 with TRBJ2-3, with D perhaps matching TRBD2 (5 bases). Trimming removed 1 base from V and 6 bases from J, with 9 bases in between. Per germline, CDR1 SGHRS and CDR2 YFSETQ. This CDR3 region has 13 residues. CDR3 DNA sequence: TGCGCCAGCAGCTTGCGGGGTTGGGATACGCAGTATTTT. This codes for CASSLRGWDTQYF.

The chain has TRBV14 and TRBJ1-1; the D is unclear. The CDR3 spans 14 residues. The germline V and J ends were trimmed by 3 bases and 4 bases, with 12 bases remaining between them. CDR1 and CDR2 from the germline V gene are SGHDN and FVKESK. CDR3 region: CASSQTMRGTEAFF. The CDR3 nucleotides are TGTGCCAGCAGCCAGACCATGCGCGGCACTGAAGCTTTCTTT. The full variable domain, its missing parts supplied by reference TRBV14 and TRBJ1-1, is EAGVTQFPSHSVIEKGQTVTLRCDPISGHDNLYWYRRVMGKEIKFLLHFVKESKQDESGMPNNRFLAERTGGTYSTLKVQPAELEDSGVYFCASSQTMRGTEAFFGQGTRLTVV.

V usage is TRBV30 and J usage is TRBJ2-1; 13 bases fit TRBD2. Germline V lookup: CDR1 GTSNPN, CDR2 SVGIG (reference sequence). This CDR3 region has 15 residues. Trimming removed 2 bases from V and 5 bases from J; junction bases left unmatched: 3. CDR3 amino acids: CAWSIGTSGNNEQFF. The CDR3, as DNA: TGTGCCTGGAGTATCGGGACTAGCGGGAACAATGAGCAGTTCTTC.

This chain joins TRBV30 and TRBJ1-2, with D possibly TRBD1 on 5 matching bases. The V gene's germline CDR1 is GTSNPN and CDR2 SVGIG (reference sequence). The CDR3 has 13 amino acids. The germline V and J ends were trimmed by 0 bases and 7 bases, with 12 bases remaining between them. Here the CDR3 reads CAWSVPGRGGYTF. As DNA, the CDR3 is TGTGCCTGGAGTGTACCAGGGAGGGGTGGCTACACCTTC.

The genes are TRBV7-2 and TRBJ2-2, with D maybe TRBD2 (7 bases). Germline loops: CDR1 SGHTA, CDR2 FQGNSA. V shed 2 bases and J shed 5 bases, with 15 bases lying between them. The CDR3 sequence is 16 residues long. The DNA for the CDR3 is TGTGCCAGCAGCTTACCCACAGGGCGGGGGACCGGGGAGCTGTTTTTT. This sequence encodes CASSLPTGRGTGELFF.

The chain carries TRBV27 and TRBJ1-1; 7 positions agree with TRBD1. J lost 2 bases, V lost 5 bases, and 11 bases had no gene match. Germline CDR1 MNHEY, CDR2 SMNVEV (reference sequence). This CDR3 is built from 16 residues. CDR3 DNA: TGTGCCAGCAGTGGGGACAGAAAGAGAACAAACACTGAAGCTTTCTTT. Its protein product is CASSGDRKRTNTEAFF.

The chain recombines TRBV6-6 with TRBJ1-5; weak D call: TRBD1 (5 bases). The CDR3 is 13 amino acids. Deletions cut 6 bases from V and 6 bases from J, with 12 bases between. CDR1 is MNHNY, CDR2 SVGAGI, per germline (reference sequence). In nucleotides, the CDR3 is TGTGCCAGCAGCAGGGCGTGGGTTCAGCCCCAGCATTTT. This translates into CASSRAWVQPQHF.

The DNA of the CDR3 is TGCAGCGTTGGGAGAGGGAGGGTAAATGAGCAGTTCTTC. This codes for CSVGRGRVNEQFF. J is TRBJ2-1 and V is TRBV29-1; the match to TRBD2 covers 7 bases. The CDR3 extends over 13 amino acids. V gave up 4 bases and J gave up 7 bases; unmatched junction bases: 7. Germline V lookup: CDR1 SQVTM, CDR2 ANQGSEA.

This clone was found once. The rearrangement joins TRBV7-2 to TRBJ2-7; 10 bases are shared with TRBD2. Looked up from germline, CDR1 is SGHTA and CDR2 is FQGNSA. After removal of 3 bases from V and 2 bases from J, the junction contained 7 bases not matched to a gene. The CDR3 is 16 residues long. The CDR3 region has the DNA TGTGCCAGCAGCTTGTATGGAGCGGGGGGGACCTACGAGCAGTACTTC. As protein: CASSLYGAGGTYEQYF.

A remark on this clone: Germline is not matched at one junction end, which may reflect a read error. The J gene is TRBJ1-5, the V gene TRBV28; a possible D gene is TRBD1 (6 bases). Germline assignment: CDR1 MDHEN and CDR2 SYDVKM. The CDR3 loop spans 14 amino acids. The CDR3 spells CASTSGGGNRPQHF. The CDR3 DNA is TGTGCCAGCACCTCCGGGGGGGGCAATCGGCCCCAGCATTTT. The full variable domain, rest sourced from reference TRBV28 and TRBJ1-5, is DVKVTQSSRYLVKRTGEKVFLECVQDMDHENMFWYRQDPGLGLRLIYFSYDVKMKEKGDIPEGYSVSREKKERFSLILESASTNQTSMYLCASTSGGGNRPQHFGDGTRLSIL.

The chain is built from TRBV18 and TRBJ1-1; D call uncertain. The V gene's germline CDR1 is KGHSH and CDR2 LQKENI. The CDR3 loop spans 13 amino acids. Trimming cost V 3 bases and J 3 bases, with 8 bases left between them. The CDR3 DNA sequence: TGTGCCAGCTCACCCCTGAGTTACACTGAAGCTTTCTTT. This encodes CASSPLSYTEAFF.

The J gene is TRBJ1-6, the V gene TRBV5-1; TRBD1 matches 10 bases. The CDR3 spans 15 residues. The V and J ends lost 0 bases and 6 bases, in that order; junction bases with no gene match: 0. Per germline, CDR1 SGHRS and CDR2 YFSETQ. The CDR3 DNA reads TGCGCCAGCAGCTTGGGGGACAGGGGTAATTCACCCCTCCACTTT. Residues: CASSLGDRGNSPLHF.

The chain uses TRBV19 and TRBJ1-5; perhaps TRBD1 as D (5 bases). The CDR3 is 15 residues long. CDR1 LNHDA and CDR2 SQIVND come from the germline V gene (reference sequence). Trimming removed 6 bases at V and 1 base at J, with 13 bases between. In DNA form, the CDR3 reads TGTGCCAGTAGGGTTACTTGGGGCAGCAATCAGCCCCAGCATTTT. Its translation: CASRVTWGSNQPQHF.

Regarding this clone: At the DNA level, this CDR3 is encoded by other sequences in the same sample as well. V is TRBV6-5 and J is TRBJ1-3; maybe TRBD1 (6 bases). V was shortened by 5 bases and J by 7 bases, with 9 bases between the two germline ends. Per germline, CDR1 MNHEY and CDR2 SVGAGI. This CDR3 comprises 12 residues. For the CDR3, the DNA is TGTGCCAGCAGTCCAACAGGGAACACCATATATTTT. This codes for CASSPTGNTIYF.

V and J are TRBV28 and TRBJ1-2; perhaps TRBD1 as D (5 bases). There are 17 residues in the CDR3. The germline V gene encodes CDR1 MDHEN and CDR2 SYDVKM. The V end lost 2 bases, the J end lost 2 bases, and 18 bases lay between the germline ends. The CDR3 DNA reads TGTGCCAGCAGTTTAGGCTTTGGGGGGGGAAGGAACTATGGCTACACCTTC. It encodes CASSLGFGGGRNYGYTF.